The next 8 T cell receptor beta chains were all read from a single sample in a study of technical replicates of blood from a few donors (dated by TCRdb to the late 2010s). Libraries were constructed by the immunoSEQ multiplex PCR assay. TCRdb took over this immuneACCESS table, retaining in-frame rearrangements with V and J assigned. Such tables are incomplete; in checked studies, under half of the missing clones stem from an unresolved V gene, and the remainder is unexplained. For this sample the table gives around 57,000 clones, of which 97% were detected only once. The ten largest clones take up over 0.15% of the sample. Sequencing was done on a sample of T cells isolated from PBMCs. These receptors were collected from a human donor in good health.

The V and J genes are TRBV6-1 and TRBJ1-1, with 10 bases fitting TRBD1. The CDR3 length is 15 residues. Germline lookup yields CDR1 MNHNS and CDR2 SASEGT. Trimming cost V 5 bases and J 5 bases; bases outside gene matches: 8. In nucleotides, the CDR3 is TGTGCCAGCAGTCGGGACAGGGGAGTGCGGACTGAAGCTTTCTTT. The encoded protein is CASSRDRGVRTEAFF.

The chain employs TRBV11-3 and TRBJ2-5; 8 nucleotides line up with TRBD1. The germline V gene encodes CDR1 SGHNT and CDR2 YENEEA. The CDR3 contains 16 residues. The ends lost 4 bases at V and 5 bases at J; junction bases unmatched: 12. The CDR3: CASSSGTGRDRETQYF. CDR3 nucleotide sequence: TGTGCCAGCAGCTCGGGGACCGGACGGGACAGGGAGACCCAGTACTTC.

V gene TRBV6-1 combines with J gene TRBJ2-7; D not resolved. Germline values: CDR1 MNHNS, CDR2 SASEGT. V gave up 8 bases and J gave up 0 bases, with 11 bases separating them. The CDR3 length is 13 residues. The CDR3 DNA follows: TGTGCCAGCCAGGTAGGCGACTCCTACGAGCAGTACTTC. Translated: CASQVGDSYEQYF.

The chain carries TRBV5-4 and TRBJ1-2, with TRBD1 identical over 11 bases. V lost 4 bases, J lost 6 bases, and 2 bases stayed unmatched. The CDR3 loop spans 13 amino acids. Germline CDR1 reads SGHNT; CDR2 reads YYREEE (reference sequence). CDR3 sequence: CASSGQGADGYTF. DNA of the CDR3: TGTGCCAGCAGCGGACAGGGGGCCGATGGCTACACCTTC.

The chain couples TRBV7-9 to TRBJ2-3, with TRBD2 matching 10 bases. Germline assignment: CDR1 SEHNR and CDR2 FQNEAQ (reference sequence). The trim removed 5 bases at V and 0 bases at J, leaving 5 bases unmatched. This CDR3 comprises 16 residues. The CDR3 DNA reads as TGTGCCAGCAGCCTTCGACTAGCGGGTAGCACAGATACGCAGTATTTT. Protein sequence: CASSLRLAGSTDTQYF.

The CDR3 nucleotides read TGTGCCAGCAGTGAAGTGCTAGCCCTCAACTACGAGCAGTACTTC. The encoded protein is CASSEVLALNYEQYF. V is TRBV2 and J is TRBJ2-7; D is possibly TRBD2 (5 bases). The CDR3 consists of 15 residues. V lost 1 base to trimming and J lost 3 bases, with 13 bases between them. CDR1 and CDR2 from the germline V gene are SNHLY and FYNNEI.

The J gene is TRBJ1-2, the V gene TRBV6-5, with 10 bases identical to TRBD1. CDR3 length equals 12 residues. Trimming removed 6 bases from V and 7 bases from J; junction bases left unmatched: 2. Germline loops: CDR1 MNHEY, CDR2 SVGAGI. The CDR3: CASSGTGVGYTF. CDR3 in DNA: TGTGCCAGCAGCGGGACAGGGGTTGGCTACACCTTC.

The J gene is TRBJ2-7, the V gene TRBV18; tentative D call: TRBD1 (6 bases). CDR3 length: 17 residues. Germline-derived CDR1 and CDR2 are KGHSH and LQKENI. V was pared by 0 bases and J by 0 bases, with 15 bases between. CDR3 in amino acids: CASSPPIQGSLSYEQYF. CDR3 DNA sequence: TGTGCCAGCTCACCACCGATTCAGGGGTCCCTCTCCTACGAGCAGTACTTC.